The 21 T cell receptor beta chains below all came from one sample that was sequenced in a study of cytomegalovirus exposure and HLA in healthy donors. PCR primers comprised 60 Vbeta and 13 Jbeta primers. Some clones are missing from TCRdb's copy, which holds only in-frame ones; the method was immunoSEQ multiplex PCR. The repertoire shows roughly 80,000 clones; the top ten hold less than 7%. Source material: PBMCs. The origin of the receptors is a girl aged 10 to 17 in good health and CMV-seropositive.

CDR3: CASSDPRTGSYEQYF. The CDR3 bases are TGTGCCAGCAGTGACCCTAGGACAGGGTCCTACGAGCAGTACTTC. This chain joins TRBV25-1 and TRBJ2-7; 8 nucleotides match TRBD1. Germline CDR1 is MGHDK and CDR2 is SYGVNS. The CDR3 has 15 residues. V was pared by 3 bases and J by 1 base, with 5 bases of the junction left unmatched.

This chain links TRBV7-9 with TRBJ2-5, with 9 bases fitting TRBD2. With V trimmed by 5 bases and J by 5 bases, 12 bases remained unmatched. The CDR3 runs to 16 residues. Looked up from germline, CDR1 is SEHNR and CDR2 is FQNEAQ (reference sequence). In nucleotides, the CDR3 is TGTGCCAGCAGCCCCTTGGGTAGCGGGGGAGTGGAGACCCAGTACTTC. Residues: CASSPLGSGGVETQYF.

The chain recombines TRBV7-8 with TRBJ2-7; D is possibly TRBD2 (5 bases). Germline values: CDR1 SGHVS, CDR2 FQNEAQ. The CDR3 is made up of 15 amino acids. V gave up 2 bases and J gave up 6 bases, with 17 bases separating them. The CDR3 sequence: CASSLLATPGGEQYV. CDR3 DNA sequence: TGTGCCAGCAGCTTATTAGCAACGCCAGGAGGCGAGCAGTACGTC.

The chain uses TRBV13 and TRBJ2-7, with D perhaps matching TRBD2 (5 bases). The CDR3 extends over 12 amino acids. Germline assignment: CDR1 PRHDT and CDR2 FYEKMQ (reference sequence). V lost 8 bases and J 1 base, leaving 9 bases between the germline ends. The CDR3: CASASGSYEQYF. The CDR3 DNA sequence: TGTGCCAGCGCCTCGGGGTCCTACGAGCAGTACTTC.

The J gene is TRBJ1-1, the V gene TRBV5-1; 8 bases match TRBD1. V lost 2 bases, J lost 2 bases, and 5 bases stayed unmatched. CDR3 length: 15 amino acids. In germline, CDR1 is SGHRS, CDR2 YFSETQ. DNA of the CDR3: TGCGCCAGCAGCTTTATTGACAGGGGAAACACTGAAGCTTTCTTT. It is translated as CASSFIDRGNTEAFF.

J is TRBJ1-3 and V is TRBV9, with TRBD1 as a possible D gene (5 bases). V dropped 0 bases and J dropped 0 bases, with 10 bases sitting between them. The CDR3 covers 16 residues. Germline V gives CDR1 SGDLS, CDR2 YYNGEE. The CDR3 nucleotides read TGTGCCAGCAGCGTAGATAGGGGACTCTCTGGAAACACCATATATTTT. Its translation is CASSVDRGLSGNTIYF.

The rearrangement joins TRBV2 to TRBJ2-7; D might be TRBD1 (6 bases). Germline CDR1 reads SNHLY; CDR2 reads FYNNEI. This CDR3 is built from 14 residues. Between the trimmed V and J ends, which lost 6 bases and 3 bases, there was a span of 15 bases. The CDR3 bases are TGTGCCAGCAGGCTACGAGGGGGACGCTACGAGCAGTACTTC. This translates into CASRLRGGRYEQYF.

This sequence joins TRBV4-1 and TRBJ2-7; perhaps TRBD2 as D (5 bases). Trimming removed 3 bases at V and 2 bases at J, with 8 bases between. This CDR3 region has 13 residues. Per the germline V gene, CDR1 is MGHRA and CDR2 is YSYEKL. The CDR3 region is CASSQLGAYEQYF. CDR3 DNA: TGCGCCAGCAGCCAGCTGGGAGCCTACGAGCAGTACTTC.

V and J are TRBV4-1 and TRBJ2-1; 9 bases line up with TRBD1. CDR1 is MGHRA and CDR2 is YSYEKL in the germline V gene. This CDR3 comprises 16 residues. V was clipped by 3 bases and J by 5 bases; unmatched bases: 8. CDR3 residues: CASSHIQGAADNEQFF. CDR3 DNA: TGCGCCAGCAGCCACATACAGGGGGCCGCGGACAATGAGCAGTTCTTC.

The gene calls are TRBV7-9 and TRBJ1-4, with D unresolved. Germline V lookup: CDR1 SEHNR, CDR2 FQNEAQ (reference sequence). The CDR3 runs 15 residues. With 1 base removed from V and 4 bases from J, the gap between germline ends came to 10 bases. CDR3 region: CASSLGPASNEKLFF. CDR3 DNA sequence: TGTGCCAGCAGCTTAGGTCCCGCCAGTAATGAAAAACTGTTTTTT.

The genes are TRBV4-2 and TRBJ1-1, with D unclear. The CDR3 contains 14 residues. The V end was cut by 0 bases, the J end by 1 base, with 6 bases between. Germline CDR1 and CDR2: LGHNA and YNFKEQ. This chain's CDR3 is CASSQDAGNTEAFF. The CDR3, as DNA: TGTGCCAGCAGCCAAGATGCAGGGAACACTGAAGCTTTCTTT.

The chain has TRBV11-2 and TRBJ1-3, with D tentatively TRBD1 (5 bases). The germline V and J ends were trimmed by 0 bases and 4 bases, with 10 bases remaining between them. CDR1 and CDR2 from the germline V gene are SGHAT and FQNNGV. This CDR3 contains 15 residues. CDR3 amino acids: CASSLEGGTGNTIYF. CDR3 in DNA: TGTGCCAGCAGCTTAGAGGGGGGTACCGGAAACACCATATATTTT.

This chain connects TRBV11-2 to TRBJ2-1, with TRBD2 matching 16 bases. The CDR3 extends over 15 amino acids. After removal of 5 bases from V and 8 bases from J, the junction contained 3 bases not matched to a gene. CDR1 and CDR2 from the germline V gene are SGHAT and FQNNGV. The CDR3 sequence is CASSHGTSGGDEQFF. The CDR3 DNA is TGTGCCAGCAGCCACGGGACTAGCGGGGGGGATGAGCAGTTCTTC. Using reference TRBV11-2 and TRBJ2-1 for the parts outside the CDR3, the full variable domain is EAGVAQSPRYKIIEKRQSVAFWCNPISGHATLYWYQQILGQGPKLLIQFQNNGVVDDSQLPKDRFSAERLKGVDSTLKIQPAKLEDSAVYLCASSHGTSGGDEQFFGPGTRLTVL.

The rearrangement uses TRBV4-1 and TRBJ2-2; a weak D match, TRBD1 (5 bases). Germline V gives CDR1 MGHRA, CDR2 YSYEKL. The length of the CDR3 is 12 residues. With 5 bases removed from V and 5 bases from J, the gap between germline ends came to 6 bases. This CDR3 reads CASSRGTGELFF. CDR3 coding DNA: TGCGCCAGCAGCAGGGGAACCGGGGAGCTGTTTTTT.

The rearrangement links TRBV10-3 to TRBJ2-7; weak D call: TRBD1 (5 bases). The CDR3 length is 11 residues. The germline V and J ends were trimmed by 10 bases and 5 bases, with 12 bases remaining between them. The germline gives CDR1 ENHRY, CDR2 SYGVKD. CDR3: CATTDSNEQYF. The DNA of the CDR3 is TGTGCCACCACCGACAGCAACGAGCAGTACTTC.

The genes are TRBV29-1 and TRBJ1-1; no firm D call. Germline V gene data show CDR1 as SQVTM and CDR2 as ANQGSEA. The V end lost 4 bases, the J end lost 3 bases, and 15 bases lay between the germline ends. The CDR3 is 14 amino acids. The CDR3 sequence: CSVASGDVHTEAFF. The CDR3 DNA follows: TGCAGCGTTGCCTCCGGGGATGTGCACACTGAAGCTTTCTTT. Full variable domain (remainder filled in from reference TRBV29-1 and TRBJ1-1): SAVISQKPSRDICQRGTSLTIQCQVDSQVTMMFWYRQQPGQSLTLIATANQGSEATYESGFVIDKFPISRPNLTFSTLTVSNMSPEDSSIYLCSVASGDVHTEAFFGQGTRLTVV.

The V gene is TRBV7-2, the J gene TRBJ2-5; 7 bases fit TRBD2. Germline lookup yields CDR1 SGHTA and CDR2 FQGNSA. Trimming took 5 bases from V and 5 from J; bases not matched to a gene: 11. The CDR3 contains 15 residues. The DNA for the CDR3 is TGTGCCAGCAGCCTACCGACGGGGGGAGGGGAGACCCAGTACTTC. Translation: CASSLPTGGGETQYF.

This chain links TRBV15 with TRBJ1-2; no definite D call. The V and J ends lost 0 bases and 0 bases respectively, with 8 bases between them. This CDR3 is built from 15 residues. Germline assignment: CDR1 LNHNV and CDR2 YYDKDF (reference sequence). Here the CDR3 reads CATSRDRGANYGYTF. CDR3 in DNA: TGTGCCACCAGCAGAGATCGGGGAGCTAACTATGGCTACACCTTC. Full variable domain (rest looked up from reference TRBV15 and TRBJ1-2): DAMVIQNPRYQVTQFGKPVTLSCSQTLNHNVMYWYQQKSSQAPKLLFHYYDKDFNNEADTPDNFQSRRPNTSFCFLDIRSPGLGDTAMYLCATSRDRGANYGYTFGSGTRLTVV.

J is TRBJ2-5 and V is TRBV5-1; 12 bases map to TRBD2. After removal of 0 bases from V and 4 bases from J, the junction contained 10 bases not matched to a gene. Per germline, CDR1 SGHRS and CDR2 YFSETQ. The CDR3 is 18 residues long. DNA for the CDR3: TGCGCCAGCAGCTTGGGCCTAGCGGGGGGGTCGGGCGCAGAGACCCAGTACTTC. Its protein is CASSLGLAGGSGAETQYF.

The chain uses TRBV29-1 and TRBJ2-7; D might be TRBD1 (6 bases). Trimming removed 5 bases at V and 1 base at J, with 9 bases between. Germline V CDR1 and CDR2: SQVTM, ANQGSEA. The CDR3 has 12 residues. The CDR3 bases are TGCAGCGTTTTACAGGGATCCTACGAGCAGTACTTC. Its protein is CSVLQGSYEQYF.

The CDR3 spells CASSLEVPGQAGAKAFF. The CDR3 DNA reads as TGTGCCAGCAGCTTAGAAGTGCCGGGACAGGCGGGCGCGAAAGCTTTCTTT. This chain connects TRBV7-8 to TRBJ1-1; TRBD1 matches 8 bases. Germline CDR1 reads SGHVS; CDR2 reads FQNEAQ. The length of the CDR3 is 17 residues. The V gene end was trimmed by 1 base and the J gene end by 9 bases; junction bases not matched to a gene: 16. The full variable domain, rest sourced from reference TRBV7-8 and TRBJ1-1, is GAGVSQSPRYKVAKRGQDVALRCDPISGHVSLFWYQQALGQGPEFLTYFQNEAQLDKSGLPSDRFFAERPEGSVSTLKIQRTQQEDSAVYLCASSLEVPGQAGAKAFFGQGTRLTVV.